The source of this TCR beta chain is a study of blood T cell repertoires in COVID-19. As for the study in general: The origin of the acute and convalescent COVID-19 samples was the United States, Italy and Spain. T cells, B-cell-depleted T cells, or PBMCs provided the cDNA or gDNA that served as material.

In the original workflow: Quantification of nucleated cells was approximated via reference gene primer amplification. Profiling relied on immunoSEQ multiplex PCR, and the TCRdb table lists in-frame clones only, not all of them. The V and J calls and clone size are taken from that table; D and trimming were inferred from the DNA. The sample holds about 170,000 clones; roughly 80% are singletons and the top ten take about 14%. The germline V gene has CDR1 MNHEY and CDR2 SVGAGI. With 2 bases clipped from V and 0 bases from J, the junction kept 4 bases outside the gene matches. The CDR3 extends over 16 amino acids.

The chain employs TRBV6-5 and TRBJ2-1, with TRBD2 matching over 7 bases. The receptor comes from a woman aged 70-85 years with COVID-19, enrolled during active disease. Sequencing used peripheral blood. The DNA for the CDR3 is TGTGCCAGCAGTTACGCGGGGGAGAGCTCCTACAATGAGCAGTTCTTC. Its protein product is CASSYAGESSYNEQFF.